A selection of T cell receptor beta chains follows, all from one sample in a study of shared T cell receptors in the human thymus. Libraries were prepared by immunoSEQ multiplex PCR; TCRdb keeps only in-frame clonotypes and omits some of them. The data show 630,000 or so clones, with more than 75% seen just once and 0.0094% held by the top ten. These data also featured in a second study, about human thymus T cells.

The material sequenced was thymocytes. These receptors were taken from a boy under two years old with a congenital heart defect. The CDR3 runs from the conserved cysteine through the conserved F or W. Each record gives: D gene, V gene, J gene, clone size, CDR3 protein, CDR3 DNA. A D gene is named only where the DNA matches it firmly. Rows give clone size only sometimes, using once, few, many, or a class for an expanded clone.

d_call: NA; v_call: TRBV14; j_call: TRBJ2-7; clone_size: NA; cdr3_aa: CASSQWRERGPPPYEQYF; cdr3_nt: TGTGCCAGCAGCCAATGGCGGGAACGCGGGCCACCCCCCTACGAGCAGTACTTC
d_call: TRBD1; v_call: TRBV2; j_call: TRBJ2-3; clone_size: NA; cdr3_aa: CARPGQGATDTQYF; cdr3_nt: TGTGCCAGACCGGGACAGGGGGCAACAGATACGCAGTATTTT
d_call: TRBD2; v_call: TRBV4-1; j_call: TRBJ2-7; clone_size: NA; cdr3_aa: CASSQGSDGTSGSSYEQYF; cdr3_nt: TGCGCCAGCAGCCAAGGATCGGATGGGACTAGCGGGAGCTCCTACGAGCAGTACTTC
d_call: NA; v_call: TRBV2; j_call: TRBJ1-1; clone_size: NA; cdr3_aa: CASSVSLGQTNTEAFF; cdr3_nt: TGTGCCAGCAGTGTATCCCTCGGACAGACGAACACTGAAGCTTTCTTT
d_call: TRBD2; v_call: TRBV28; j_call: TRBJ2-2; clone_size: NA; cdr3_aa: CASSGQASGSGTGELFF; cdr3_nt: TGTGCCTCATCCGGGCAGGCTAGCGGGAGTGGAACCGGGGAGCTGTTTTTT
d_call: NA; v_call: TRBV4-3; j_call: TRBJ1-1; clone_size: few; cdr3_aa: CASSQPGPNNTEAFF; cdr3_nt: TGCGCCAGCAGCCAACCAGGGCCAAACAACACTGAAGCTTTCTTT
d_call: TRBD2; v_call: TRBV28; j_call: TRBJ2-3; clone_size: NA; cdr3_aa: CASSLPPTSGREIASTDTQYF; cdr3_nt: TGTGCCAGCAGTTTGCCCCCGACTAGCGGGAGGGAGATAGCTAGCACAGATACGCAGTATTTT
d_call: TRBD1; v_call: TRBV27; j_call: TRBJ1-5; clone_size: NA; cdr3_aa: CASRQGAGNQPQHF; cdr3_nt: TGTGCCAGCAGACAGGGGGCGGGTAATCAGCCCCAGCATTTT
d_call: NA; v_call: TRBV28; j_call: TRBJ2-7; clone_size: once; cdr3_aa: CASRKDGAYEQYF; cdr3_nt: TGTGCCAGCAGGAAAGACGGGGCCTACGAGCAGTACTTC
d_call: TRBD2; v_call: TRBV29-1; j_call: TRBJ2-5; clone_size: NA; cdr3_aa: CSVDSSTSGSTSVETQYF; cdr3_nt: TGCAGCGTCGACTCCTCGACTAGCGGGTCAACCTCGGTCGAGACCCAGTACTTC
d_call: NA; v_call: TRBV15; j_call: TRBJ1-5; clone_size: NA; cdr3_aa: CATSRTGAPVGSYSNQPQHF; cdr3_nt: TGTGCCACCAGCAGAACTGGGGCCCCGGTGGGCTCATATAGCAATCAGCCCCAGCATTTT
d_call: TRBD1; v_call: TRBV28; j_call: TRBJ2-7; clone_size: NA; cdr3_aa: CASSFRDRGINEQYF; cdr3_nt: TGTGCCAGCAGTTTCCGGGACAGGGGTATAAACGAGCAGTACTTC
d_call: TRBD1; v_call: TRBV7-3; j_call: TRBJ2-3; clone_size: NA; cdr3_aa: CASSLSLGTGDTDTQYF; cdr3_nt: TGTGCCAGCAGCTTATCTCTGGGGACAGGGGACACAGATACGCAGTATTTT
d_call: NA; v_call: TRBV27; j_call: TRBJ2-7; clone_size: NA; cdr3_aa: CASSPISSIFENEQYF; cdr3_nt: TGTGCCAGCAGTCCTATCTCGTCCATCTTTGAGAACGAGCAGTACTTC
d_call: TRBD1; v_call: TRBV5-5; j_call: TRBJ1-5; clone_size: NA; cdr3_aa: CASSTGTGGWGSNQPQHF; cdr3_nt: TGTGCCAGCAGTACCGGGACAGGTGGATGGGGTAGCAATCAGCCCCAGCATTTT
d_call: TRBD1; v_call: TRBV4-3; j_call: TRBJ1-1; clone_size: NA; cdr3_aa: CASSQDPADRGLGEAFF; cdr3_nt: TGCGCCAGCAGCCAAGATCCGGCGGACAGGGGGTTAGGTGAAGCTTTCTTT
d_call: TRBD1; v_call: TRBV28; j_call: TRBJ2-4; clone_size: NA; cdr3_aa: CASSLSGGAKNIQYF; cdr3_nt: TGTGCCAGCAGTTTGTCAGGGGGAGCCAAAAACATTCAGTACTTC
d_call: TRBD2; v_call: TRBV4-3; j_call: TRBJ2-3; clone_size: NA; cdr3_aa: CASSQDGFGTSGADTQYF; cdr3_nt: TGCGCCAGCAGCCAAGATGGGTTCGGGACTAGCGGGGCCGATACGCAGTATTTT
d_call: TRBD2; v_call: TRBV7-2; j_call: TRBJ2-1; clone_size: NA; cdr3_aa: CATSTSGGYNEQFF; cdr3_nt: TGTGCCACCTCGACTAGCGGGGGGTACAATGAGCAGTTCTTC
d_call: NA; v_call: TRBV27; j_call: TRBJ2-2; clone_size: NA; cdr3_aa: CASSFISGTTGELFF; cdr3_nt: TGTGCCAGCAGCTTCATTAGCGGAACCACCGGGGAGCTGTTTTTT
d_call: NA; v_call: TRBV25-1; j_call: TRBJ1-1; clone_size: NA; cdr3_aa: CASSPLRATGNTEAFF; cdr3_nt: TGTGCCAGCTCCCCACTCAGGGCCACGGGGAACACTGAAGCTTTCTTT
d_call: TRBD2; v_call: TRBV7-2; j_call: TRBJ2-3; clone_size: NA; cdr3_aa: CASSAGLGTQYF; cdr3_nt: TGTGCCAGCAGCGCCGGACTAGGTACGCAGTATTTT
d_call: TRBD1; v_call: TRBV4-3; j_call: TRBJ2-3; clone_size: once; cdr3_aa: CATTTGTGDTDTQYF; cdr3_nt: TGCGCCACCACGACCGGGACAGGGGACACAGATACGCAGTATTTT
d_call: NA; v_call: TRBV6-6; j_call: TRBJ1-1; clone_size: NA; cdr3_aa: CASSPTGDTEAFF; cdr3_nt: TGTGCCAGCAGTCCCACAGGCGACACTGAAGCTTTCTTT
d_call: NA; v_call: TRBV15; j_call: TRBJ1-1; clone_size: NA; cdr3_aa: CATSRKVRAPEAFF; cdr3_nt: TGTGCCACCAGCAGAAAAGTGAGGGCCCCTGAGGCTTTCTTT
d_call: TRBD2; v_call: TRBV11-2; j_call: TRBJ2-2; clone_size: NA; cdr3_aa: CASSLGTSDTGELFF; cdr3_nt: TGTGCCAGCAGCTTAGGCACTAGCGACACCGGGGAGCTGTTTTTT
d_call: TRBD1; v_call: TRBV7-2; j_call: TRBJ2-7; clone_size: NA; cdr3_aa: CASSLPGQRYEQYF; cdr3_nt: TGTGCCAGCAGCTTACCGGGACAGCGATACGAGCAGTACTTC
d_call: NA; v_call: TRBV7-9; j_call: TRBJ1-2; clone_size: NA; cdr3_aa: CASSSASRRPGGYGYTF; cdr3_nt: TGTGCCAGCAGCTCTGCATCCCGACGACCCGGGGGCTATGGCTACACCTTC
d_call: NA; v_call: TRBV5-1; j_call: TRBJ2-7; clone_size: NA; cdr3_aa: CASSFTPQGSSYEQYF; cdr3_nt: TGCGCCAGCAGCTTCACCCCACAGGGCAGCTCCTACGAGCAGTACTTC
d_call: TRBD2; v_call: TRBV4-3; j_call: TRBJ2-3; clone_size: NA; cdr3_aa: CASSQDLGGGARWTDTQYF; cdr3_nt: TGCGCCAGCAGCCAAGATTTGGGCGGGGGGGCGCGGTGGACAGATACGCAGTATTTT
d_call: TRBD1; v_call: TRBV28; j_call: TRBJ1-6; clone_size: NA; cdr3_aa: CASSILTGRSPLHF; cdr3_nt: TGTGCCAGCAGTATCCTGACAGGGCGTTCACCCCTCCACTTT
d_call: NA; v_call: TRBV9; j_call: TRBJ2-2; clone_size: NA; cdr3_aa: CASSPTHSGTPNTGELFF; cdr3_nt: TGTGCCAGCAGCCCCACCCACTCCGGGACTCCCAACACCGGGGAGCTGTTTTTT
d_call: NA; v_call: TRBV25-1; j_call: TRBJ2-1; clone_size: NA; cdr3_aa: CASSGRVATDNEQFF; cdr3_nt: TGTGCCAGCAGTGGAAGGGTAGCGACGGACAATGAGCAGTTCTTC
d_call: NA; v_call: TRBV30; j_call: TRBJ2-1; clone_size: NA; cdr3_aa: CAWSGPGHSAYNEQFF; cdr3_nt: TGTGCCTGGAGTGGACCCGGACACTCCGCCTACAATGAGCAGTTCTTC
d_call: TRBD1; v_call: TRBV18; j_call: TRBJ2-5; clone_size: few; cdr3_aa: CASSPVDRKQTQYF; cdr3_nt: TGTGCCAGCTCACCAGTGGACAGGAAGCAGACCCAGTACTTC
d_call: NA; v_call: TRBV7-9; j_call: TRBJ1-4; clone_size: NA; cdr3_aa: CASSLAQGGNEKLFF; cdr3_nt: TGTGCCAGCAGCTTAGCACAAGGAGGAAATGAAAAACTGTTTTTT
d_call: TRBD1; v_call: TRBV5-1; j_call: TRBJ2-7; clone_size: NA; cdr3_aa: CASRANEKGQESYEQYF; cdr3_nt: TGCGCCAGCAGAGCCAACGAGAAAGGACAGGAGTCCTACGAGCAGTACTTC
d_call: TRBD2; v_call: TRBV10-3; j_call: TRBJ2-7; clone_size: NA; cdr3_aa: CAISESPSGRNEQYF; cdr3_nt: TGTGCCATCAGTGAGTCGCCTAGCGGGAGGAACGAGCAGTACTTC
d_call: NA; v_call: TRBV4-3; j_call: TRBJ1-5; clone_size: NA; cdr3_aa: CASSQDREQGCGDQPQHF; cdr3_nt: TGCGCCAGCAGCCAAGATCGGGAACAGGGATGTGGCGATCAGCCCCAGCATTTT
d_call: NA; v_call: TRBV25-1; j_call: TRBJ2-7; clone_size: NA; cdr3_aa: CASSDCQNPYEQYF; cdr3_nt: TGTGCCAGCAGTGACTGTCAGAACCCCTACGAGCAGTACTTC
d_call: NA; v_call: TRBV6-5; j_call: TRBJ2-1; clone_size: NA; cdr3_aa: CASRYTRGGGNEQFF; cdr3_nt: TGTGCCAGCAGATACACTAGGGGGGGAGGCAATGAGCAGTTCTTC